This TCR beta chain was identified in a study of T cells in Graves' hyperthyroidism and ophthalmopathy. What was amplified from RNA transcripts were TCR beta CDR3 regions. The primer set for the first-round RT-PCR of the TCR CDR3 was HTBI. A single record per CDR3 protein comes from TCRdb applying MiXCR to the multiplex PCR reads. This sample has approximately 690,000 distinct CDR3 sequences, with about 14% found just once. From germline, CDR1 is SGHRS and CDR2 YFSETQ. Germline trimming cut 0 bases from V and 3 bases from J; bases unmatched to any gene: 8. This CDR3 is built from 17 residues. The source material was blood. This TCR was recovered from a woman aged 50 to 65 with Graves' ophthalmopathy. The rearrangement uses TRBV5-1 and TRBJ2-2; 7 positions agree with TRBD2. The CDR3 nucleotides are TGCGCCAGCAGCTTGGGCCGGGGACTACAGGACACCGGGGAGCTGTTTTTT. Its protein product is CASSLGRGLQDTGELFF.